The entry below describes one T cell receptor (beta chain). As yet, its antigen is unknown. PCR involved 60 Vbeta and 13 Jbeta primers. The protocol was immunoSEQ multiplex PCR, while the TCRdb copy is restricted to in-frame clones and leaves out a portion. Among more than 140,000 clones, more than 75% were seen once, and the ten largest hold 3% to 3.5%. The V end was cut by 4 bases, the J end by 4 bases, with 14 bases between. The CDR3 is 14 amino acids. CDR1 is MNHNS, CDR2 SASEGT, per germline. This sample is drawn from a study of cytomegalovirus exposure and HLA in healthy donors. General study points: The classifier was said to identify cytomegalovirus status with high specificity and sensitivity.

The gene calls are TRBV6-1 and TRBJ2-7; D is possibly TRBD2 (7 bases). Sequencing was performed on PBMCs. The clonotype was recovered from a man younger than 30 in good health and CMV-seropositive. The CDR3 reads CASSGGGAMYEQYF. The DNA of the CDR3 is TGTGCCAGCAGTGGAGGGGGGGCTATGTACGAGCAGTACTTC.